Each of the 11 T cell receptor beta chains below was sequenced from the same sample in a study of T-cell reconstitution after alpha-beta-depleted transplantation in children. During its preparation, the TCRbeta library received unique molecular identifiers. MiXCR was run by TCRdb on the PCR reads, yielding one entry per CDR3 protein. The data hold about 200,000 distinct CDR3 sequences, with about 8.4% observed a single time. Sequencing used PBMCs, mostly from graft donor cells, obtained 360 days after TCRalphabeta/CD19-depleted stem cell transplant. The receptors stem from a male patient aged 2-10 years who had a stem cell transplant for acute myeloid leukemia, so the T cells may come from the graft donor.

This chain links TRBV10-3 with TRBJ2-3; maybe TRBD2 (5 bases). V lost 8 bases, J lost 0 bases, and 18 bases lay in between. The germline V gene encodes CDR1 ENHRY and CDR2 SYGVKD. There are 16 residues in the CDR3. The CDR3, as DNA: TGTGCCATCTCACCCGTACCGGGATGGAGCACAGATACGCAGTATTTT. Translating it yields CAISPVPGWSTDTQYF.

This clonotype was recorded many times. V usage is TRBV7-3 and J usage is TRBJ2-1; no firm D call. In germline, CDR1 is SGHTA, CDR2 FQGTGA. This CDR3 comprises 13 residues. Trimming shortened V by 1 base and J by 5 bases, and 6 bases separated the two germline ends. Here the CDR3 reads CASSLIFDNEQFF. The CDR3 DNA reads as TGTGCCAGCAGCTTAATTTTCGACAATGAGCAGTTCTTC.

The chain links TRBV5-6 to TRBJ2-2; no firm D call. CDR3 length: 15 residues. V lost 0 bases and J 2 bases, leaving 8 bases between the germline ends. From germline, CDR1 is SGHDT and CDR2 YYEEEE. CDR3 sequence (DNA): TGTGCCAGCAGCTTGGGTGCCAGAAACACCGGGGAGCTGTTTTTT. Translated, it gives CASSLGARNTGELFF.

This clonotype was counted between two and nine times. The chain links TRBV7-3 to TRBJ2-1, with TRBD2 matching over 8 bases. The length of the CDR3 is 15 residues. With 6 bases clipped from V and 9 bases from J, the junction kept 13 bases outside the gene matches. Germline CDR1 is SGHTA and CDR2 is FQGTGA. CDR3 in DNA: TGTGCCAGCAGGCCCCCGGGACTAGATCTTGGTGAGCAGTTCTTC. This codes for CASRPPGLDLGEQFF. Combining the CDR3 with reference TRBV7-3 and TRBJ2-1 gives the whole variable domain GAGVSQTPSNKVTEKGKYVELRCDPISGHTALYWYRQSLGQGPEFLIYFQGTGAADDSGLPNDRFFAVRPEGSVSTLKIQRTERGDSAVYLCASRPPGLDLGEQFFGPGTRLTVL.

The genes are TRBV5-5 and TRBJ1-5, with 7 bases aligning to TRBD1. The ends lost 2 bases at V and 9 bases at J; junction bases unmatched: 8. The CDR3 consists of 14 residues. In germline, CDR1 is SGHKS, CDR2 YYEKEE (reference sequence). This chain's CDR3 is CASSLGQGVRPQHF. The CDR3 DNA reads as TGTGCCAGCAGCTTAGGGCAGGGGGTTCGGCCCCAGCATTTT.

The rearrangement uses TRBV5-1 and TRBJ2-1; 8 bases fit TRBD1. In germline, CDR1 is SGHRS, CDR2 YFSETQ. J lost 6 bases, V lost 2 bases, and 7 bases had no gene match. The CDR3 runs 15 residues. The CDR3 DNA follows: TGCGCCAGCAGCTTAGGGGACAGGCTCCCCAATGAGCAGTTCTTC. This gives the protein CASSLGDRLPNEQFF.

This clonotype was seen a few times. The chain links TRBV19 to TRBJ1-6, with 8 bases fitting TRBD1. Unmatched junction bases numbered 0, after V lost 4 bases and J lost 7 bases. CDR1 and CDR2 (germline): LNHDA, SQIVND (reference sequence). The CDR3 is made up of 13 amino acids. DNA of the CDR3: TGTGCCAGTAGTAGGACAGGGAATTCACCCCTCCACTTT. Protein sequence: CASSRTGNSPLHF. The variable domain in full, completed from reference TRBV19 and TRBJ1-6, reads DGGITQSPKYLFRKEGQNVTLSCEQNLNHDAMYWYRQDPGQGLRLIYYSQIVNDFQKGDIAEGYSVSREKKESFPLTVTSAQKNPTAFYLCASSRTGNSPLHFGNGTRLTVT.

As to this clonotype: One junction end disagrees with the germline gene, perhaps due to a read error. This chain connects TRBV7-9 to TRBJ1-2, with D uncertain. Germline V gene data show CDR1 as SEHNR and CDR2 as FQNEAQ (reference sequence). The CDR3 has 8 residues. CDR3 in amino acids: CASSIRDF. CDR3 in DNA: TGTGCCAGCAGCATTCGGGACTTC.

The gene calls are TRBV2 and TRBJ1-1; weak D call: TRBD1 (6 bases). Germline V gene lookup returns CDR1 SNHLY and CDR2 FYNNEI. V was clipped by 7 bases and J by 6 bases, with 15 bases between them. This CDR3 is 13 amino acids long. The CDR3 region is CASTHGGPPEAFF. In DNA form, the CDR3 reads TGTGCCAGCACTCACGGGGGGCCCCCTGAAGCTTTCTTT. Combining the CDR3 with reference TRBV2 and TRBJ1-1 gives the whole variable domain EPEVTQTPSHQVTQMGQEVILRCVPISNHLYFYWYRQILGQKVEFLVSFYNNEISEKSEIFDDQFSVERPDGSNFTLKIRSTKLEDSAMYFCASTHGGPPEAFFGQGTRLTVV.

This chain joins TRBV29-1 and TRBJ1-2, with D tentatively TRBD1 (5 bases). CDR1 is SQVTM, CDR2 ANQGSEA, per germline. The CDR3 sequence is 12 residues long. V lost 3 bases to trimming and J lost 8 bases, with 13 bases between them. The CDR3 DNA is TGCAGCGTTGACAGGGTGTCGTGGGGCTACACCTTC. It encodes CSVDRVSWGYTF.

The chain carries TRBV5-1 and TRBJ1-1; D is unclear. There are 13 residues in the CDR3. Germline V gene data show CDR1 as SGHRS and CDR2 as YFSETQ. Deletions cut 4 bases from V and 1 base from J, with 8 bases between. CDR3 in amino acids: CASSADKNTEAFF. The CDR3 bases are TGCGCCAGCAGCGCAGACAAGAACACTGAAGCTTTCTTT. The whole variable domain, filled in from reference TRBV5-1 and TRBJ1-1, reads KAGVTQTPRYLIKTRGQQVTLSCSPISGHRSVSWYQQTPGQGLQFLFEYFSETQRNKGNFPGRFSGRQFSNSRSEMNVSTLELGDSALYLCASSADKNTEAFFGQGTRLTVV.